Here is one TCR beta chain with its context. This CDR3 region has 15 residues. The germline CDR1 and CDR2 sequences are MDHEN and SYDVKM. Germline trimming cut 5 bases from V and 2 bases from J; bases unmatched to any gene: 5. Seattle cases were enrolled at active infection and followed longitudinally. This record comes from a study of blood T cell repertoires in COVID-19. In the study overall: Sites across the United States, Italy and Spain contributed samples from acute and convalescent COVID-19.

Original processing notes: Amplified reference gene primers provided the basis for estimating nucleated cell counts. Repertoires were generated with immunoSEQ multiplex PCR, while TCRdb's copy carries only in-frame clones and drops some. That table furnishes V, J and clone size, whereas the DNA furnished D and trimming. The data contain some 300,000 clones, 90% of them seen just once; the ten biggest clones take up roughly 1%. The TCR was taken from a woman aged 40-49 years with COVID-19, enrolled during active disease. The gene calls are TRBV28 and TRBJ1-3, with 8 nucleotides matching TRBD1. Material: peripheral blood. CDR3 coding DNA: TGTGCCAGCAGTAGGACAGGGAACACTGGAAACACCATATATTTT. Translated: CASSRTGNTGNTIYF.